This passage covers 6 T cell receptor beta chains from one sample sequenced in a study of blood T cells in healthy people across ages. Sample-barcoded 5' priming and a J-beta primer mix drove a second PCR of roughly 7 to 11 cycles. TCRdb re-called the 5' RACE reads through MiXCR, storing one row per CDR3 protein. Here the sample spans about 1.8 million distinct CDR3 sequences, about 50% being singletons. Sequencing was performed on blood. These receptors all stem from a woman between 40 and 50 years old in good health.

This rearrangement joins TRBV18 to TRBJ2-7; D is perhaps TRBD1 (6 bases). This CDR3 has 14 residues. V dropped 5 bases and J dropped 2 bases, with 13 bases sitting between them. Germline values: CDR1 KGHSH, CDR2 LQKENI. CDR3 protein: CASSGSGDPYEQYF. The CDR3 bases are TGTGCCAGCTCAGGGTCAGGGGACCCCTACGAGCAGTACTTC.

The chain links TRBV5-1 to TRBJ2-5, with D possibly being TRBD1 or TRBD2 (6 bases each). The germline gives CDR1 SGHRS, CDR2 YFSETQ. Trimming cost V 2 bases and J 11 bases, with 16 bases left between them. This CDR3 has 13 residues. CDR3 residues: CASSFPGDNEQYF. CDR3 bases: TGCGCCAGCAGCTTTCCGGGGGACAATGAGCAGTACTTC.

This clonotype was seen ten or more times. The V gene is TRBV4-1, the J gene TRBJ2-7, with D perhaps matching TRBD1 (6 bases). V was cut by 3 bases and J by 2 bases, with 20 bases left in between. From germline, CDR1 is MGHRA and CDR2 YSYEKL. The CDR3 extends over 17 amino acids. CDR3 sequence (DNA): TGCGCCAGCAGCCAGGGGTTTAAGACAGGAAAGCCCTACGAGCAGTACTTC. This gives the protein CASSQGFKTGKPYEQYF.

The J gene is TRBJ1-1, the V gene TRBV6-1, with 10 bases that match TRBD1. V was pared by 7 bases and J by 4 bases, with 6 bases of the junction left unmatched. The length of the CDR3 is 14 residues. Germline values: CDR1 MNHNS, CDR2 SASEGT. CDR3 in amino acids: CASNGGDRGTEAFF. CDR3 bases: TGTGCCAGCAATGGAGGGGACAGGGGCACTGAAGCTTTCTTT.

This clonotype was counted only a few times. The CDR3: CASNLGTSLTDTQYF. For the CDR3, the DNA is TGTGCCAGCAACCTCGGGACATCTCTCACAGATACGCAGTATTTT. The chain combines TRBV7-2 with TRBJ2-3; D may be TRBD1 (6 bases). V dropped 7 bases and J dropped 2 bases, with 16 bases sitting between them. From germline, CDR1 is SGHTA and CDR2 FQGNSA. The CDR3 has 15 amino acids.

This clonotype was observed a single time. V and J are TRBV13 and TRBJ1-2, with D hard to call. Between the trimmed V and J ends, which lost 6 bases and 9 bases, there was a span of 20 bases. Germline assignment: CDR1 PRHDT and CDR2 FYEKMQ (reference sequence). The CDR3 extends over 14 amino acids. The CDR3 reads CASRRQVDAYSYTF. In nucleotides, the CDR3 is TGTGCCAGCAGACGCCAAGTAGATGCTTATAGCTACACCTTC.